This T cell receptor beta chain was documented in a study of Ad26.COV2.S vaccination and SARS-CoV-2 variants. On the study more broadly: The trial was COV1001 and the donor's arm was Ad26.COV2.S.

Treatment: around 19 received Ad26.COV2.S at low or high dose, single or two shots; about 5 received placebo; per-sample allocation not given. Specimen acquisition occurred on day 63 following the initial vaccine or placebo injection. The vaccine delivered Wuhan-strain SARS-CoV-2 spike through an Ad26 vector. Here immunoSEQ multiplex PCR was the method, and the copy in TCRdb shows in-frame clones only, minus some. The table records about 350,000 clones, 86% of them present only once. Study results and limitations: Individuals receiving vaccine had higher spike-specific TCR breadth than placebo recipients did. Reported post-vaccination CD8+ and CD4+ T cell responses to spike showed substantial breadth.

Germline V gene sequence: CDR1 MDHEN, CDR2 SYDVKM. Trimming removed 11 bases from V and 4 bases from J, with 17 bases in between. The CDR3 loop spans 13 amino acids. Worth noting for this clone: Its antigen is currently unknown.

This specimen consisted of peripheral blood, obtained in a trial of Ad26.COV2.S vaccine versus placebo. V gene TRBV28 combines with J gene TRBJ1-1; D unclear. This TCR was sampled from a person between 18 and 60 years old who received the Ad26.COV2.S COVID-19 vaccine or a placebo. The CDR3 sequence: CALTRPRSTEAFF. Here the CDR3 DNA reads TGTGCCCTCACACGACCCAGGAGCACTGAAGCTTTCTTT.